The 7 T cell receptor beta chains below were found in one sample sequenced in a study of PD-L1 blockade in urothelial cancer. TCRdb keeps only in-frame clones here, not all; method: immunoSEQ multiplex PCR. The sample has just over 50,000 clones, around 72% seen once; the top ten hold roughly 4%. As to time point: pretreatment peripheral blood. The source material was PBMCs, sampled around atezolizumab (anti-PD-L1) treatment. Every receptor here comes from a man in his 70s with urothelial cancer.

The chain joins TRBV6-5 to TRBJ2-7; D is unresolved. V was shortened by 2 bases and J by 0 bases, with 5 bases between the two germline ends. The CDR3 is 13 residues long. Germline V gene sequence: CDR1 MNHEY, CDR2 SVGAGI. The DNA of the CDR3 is TGTGCCAGCAGTTACGGCGGCTCCTACGAGCAGTACTTC. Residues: CASSYGGSYEQYF.

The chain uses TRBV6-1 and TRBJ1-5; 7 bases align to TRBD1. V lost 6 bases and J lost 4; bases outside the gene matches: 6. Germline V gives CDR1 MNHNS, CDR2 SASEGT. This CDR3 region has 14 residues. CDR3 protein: CASRGDSWNQPQHF. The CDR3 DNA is TGTGCCAGCAGGGGGGACAGCTGGAATCAGCCCCAGCATTTT.

The CDR3 spells CASSSYSGANVLTF. In DNA form, the CDR3 reads TGTGCCAGCAGTTCTTACTCTGGGGCCAACGTCCTGACTTTC. The chain combines TRBV2 with TRBJ2-6, with D hard to call. Trimming left V 5 bases short and J 0 bases short, with 5 bases between. Germline V CDR1 and CDR2: SNHLY, FYNNEI. CDR3 length: 14 residues.

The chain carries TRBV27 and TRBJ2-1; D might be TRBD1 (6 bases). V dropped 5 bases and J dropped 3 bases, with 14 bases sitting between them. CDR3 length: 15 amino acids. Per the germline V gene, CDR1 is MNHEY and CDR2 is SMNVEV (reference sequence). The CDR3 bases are TGTGCCAGCAGTCCCACCAGGGGCTTCTACAATGAGCAGTTCTTC. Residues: CASSPTRGFYNEQFF.

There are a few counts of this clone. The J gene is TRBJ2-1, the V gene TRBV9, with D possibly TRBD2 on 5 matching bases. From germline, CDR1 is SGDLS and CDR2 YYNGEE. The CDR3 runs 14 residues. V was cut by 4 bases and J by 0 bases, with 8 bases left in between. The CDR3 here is CASSLRGSYNEQFF. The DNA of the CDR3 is TGTGCCAGCAGCCTTCGGGGCTCCTACAATGAGCAGTTCTTC.

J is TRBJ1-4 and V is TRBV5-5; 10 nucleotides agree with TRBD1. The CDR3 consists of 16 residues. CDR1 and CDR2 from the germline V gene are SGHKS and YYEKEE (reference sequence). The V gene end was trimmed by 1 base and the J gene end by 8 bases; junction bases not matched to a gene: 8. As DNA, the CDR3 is TGTGCCAGCAGCTTGAGGGACAGGGGAGGTGACGAAAAACTGTTTTTT. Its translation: CASSLRDRGGDEKLFF.

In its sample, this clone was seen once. The CDR3 DNA reads TGTGCCAGCATGACCGGGGATTCGAACACCGGGGAGCTGTTTTTT. It specifies CASMTGDSNTGELFF. This sequence joins TRBV7-8 and TRBJ2-2; maybe TRBD2 (5 bases). CDR3 size: 15 residues. CDR1 and CDR2 (germline): SGHVS, FQNEAQ. Trimming pared 7 bases from V and 0 bases from J, leaving 12 bases between.